The 19 T cell receptor beta chains below come from one sample, sequenced in a study of control samples from healthy donors and cancer patients. Profiling relied on immunoSEQ multiplex PCR, and the TCRdb table lists in-frame clones only, not all of them. The sample records about 97,000 clones, 92% being singletons. Sequencing used blood. Source of these receptors: a woman younger than 30 in good health.

This chain links TRBV7-9 with TRBJ1-2; possible D gene TRBD1, 5 bases. Germline V gives CDR1 SEHNR, CDR2 FQNEAQ (reference sequence). This CDR3 region has 12 residues. Trimming took 5 bases from V and 8 from J, leaving 12 bases between them. This CDR3 reads CASSEGTGGYTF. CDR3 DNA: TGTGCCAGCAGCGAAGGGACGGGAGGCTACACCTTC.

The genes are TRBV11-2 and TRBJ2-7; D unresolved. The CDR3 sequence is 11 residues long. Trimming removed 1 base at V and 6 bases at J, with 4 bases between. The germline gives CDR1 SGHAT, CDR2 FQNNGV. CDR3 bases: TGTGCCAGCAGCTTAGTATCCGAGCAGTACTTC. This gives the protein CASSLVSEQYF.

The chain's CDR3 is CASSAGTGGGYYEQYF. The DNA of the CDR3 is TGTGCCAGCAGCGCCGGGACAGGGGGAGGCTACTACGAGCAGTACTTC. This sequence joins TRBV9 and TRBJ2-7; 11 bases are shared with TRBD1. Germline CDR1 and CDR2: SGDLS and YYNGEE. Trimming cost V 3 bases and J 3 bases; bases outside gene matches: 8. The CDR3 runs 16 residues.

CDR3 DNA: TGTGCCAGCAGTAGGGCCCCCGGGGAGCTGTTTTTT. Translated, it gives CASSRAPGELFF. This sequence joins TRBV12-3 or TRBV12-4 and TRBJ2-2; D call uncertain. Trimming cost V 5 bases and J 6 bases, with 7 bases left between them. The CDR3 runs to 12 residues.

The chain combines TRBV11-3 with TRBJ1-2; 8 positions agree with TRBD1. V trimming: 5 bases; J trimming: 4 bases; junction bases outside the gene matches: 12. The CDR3 totals 16 residues. The germline V gene encodes CDR1 SGHNT and CDR2 YENEEA. CDR3 in amino acids: CASSRVGRGRIYGYTF. In DNA form, the CDR3 reads TGTGCCAGCAGCCGAGTAGGCAGGGGGCGAATCTATGGCTACACCTTC. The whole variable domain, remainder taken from reference TRBV11-3 and TRBJ1-2, is EAGVVQSPRYKIIEKKQPVAFWCNPISGHNTLYWYLQNLGQGPELLIRYENEEAVDDSQLPKDRFSAERLKGVDSTLKIQPAELGDSAVYLCASSRVGRGRIYGYTFGSGTRLTVV.

This clone was observed a handful of times. V and J are TRBV5-6 and TRBJ1-2; D uncertain. V lost 6 bases and J lost 4, with 13 bases in between. The CDR3 consists of 13 residues. Germline lookup yields CDR1 SGHDT and CDR2 YYEEEE. Here the CDR3 DNA reads TGTGCCAGCAATGATCGGGCCCTCTATGGCTACACCTTC. As protein: CASNDRALYGYTF.

The chain has TRBV9 and TRBJ2-1; D possibly corresponds to TRBD2 (7 bases). The CDR3 consists of 15 residues. Germline values: CDR1 SGDLS, CDR2 YYNGEE. V lost 3 bases and J 8 bases, leaving 18 bases between the germline ends. The CDR3: CASSGHIGGLDEQFF. The CDR3 coding sequence is TGTGCCAGCAGCGGCCACATCGGGGGGCTCGATGAGCAGTTCTTC.

The chain uses TRBV3-1 (or the pseudogene TRBV3-2) and TRBJ2-5, with D possibly being TRBD2 (5 bases). Per germline, CDR1 LGHDT and CDR2 YNNKEL (reference sequence). The CDR3 totals 14 residues. V lost 1 base and J lost 7, with 13 bases in between. CDR3 nucleotides: TGTGCCAGCAGCCAAGGAGGCGCGGCGGGGACCCAGTACTTC. As protein: CASSQGGAAGTQYF.

The chain couples TRBV6-2 or TRBV6-3 to TRBJ2-5; 12 positions match TRBD2. CDR1 and CDR2 from the germline V gene are MNHEY and SVGEGT. The length of the CDR3 is 19 residues. V was clipped by 0 bases and J by 1 base; unmatched bases: 9. The CDR3 is CASSYSQLAGGPGQETQYF. CDR3 sequence (DNA): TGTGCCAGCAGTTACTCGCAGCTAGCGGGAGGGCCGGGCCAAGAGACCCAGTACTTC.

The J gene is TRBJ1-1, the V gene TRBV18, with 10 bases lining up with TRBD1. Germline CDR1 and CDR2: KGHSH and LQKENI. The CDR3 spans 14 residues. V trimming: 8 bases; J trimming: 5 bases; junction bases outside the gene matches: 8. The CDR3 DNA is TGTGCCAGCACCCGACAGGGGGCAAGAACTGAAGCTTTCTTT. As protein: CASTRQGARTEAFF.

The genes are TRBV19 and TRBJ1-5; 7 bases map to TRBD1. Germline assignment: CDR1 LNHDA and CDR2 SQIVND (reference sequence). Trimming cost V 6 bases and J 0 bases; bases outside gene matches: 5. The length of the CDR3 is 15 residues. CDR3 nucleotide sequence: TGTGCCAGTAGCACACAGGGGAGTAGCAATCAGCCCCAGCATTTT. It translates to CASSTQGSSNQPQHF.

The chain joins TRBV28 to TRBJ1-5; 12 bases map to TRBD1. Germline trimming cut 8 bases from V and 5 bases from J; bases unmatched to any gene: 10. CDR1 and CDR2 (germline): MDHEN, SYDVKM. This CDR3 contains 16 residues. The CDR3 reads CASEGGQGARDQPQHF. CDR3 nucleotide sequence: TGTGCCAGCGAGGGGGGACAGGGGGCAAGGGATCAGCCCCAGCATTTT. Full variable domain (rest looked up from reference TRBV28 and TRBJ1-5): DVKVTQSSRYLVKRTGEKVFLECVQDMDHENMFWYRQDPGLGLRLIYFSYDVKMKEKGDIPEGYSVSREKKERFSLILESASTNQTSMYLCASEGGQGARDQPQHFGDGTRLSIL.

Turning to this clone: The sample has other DNA sequences that encode this CDR3 too. The gene calls are TRBV5-1 and TRBJ1-1; D may be TRBD1 (5 bases). The CDR3 sequence is 13 residues long. The germline V gene encodes CDR1 SGHRS and CDR2 YFSETQ. The V end lost 6 bases, the J end lost 4 bases, and 13 bases lay between the germline ends. The CDR3 nucleotides are TGCGCCAGCAATACGGGGGGGGGCACTGAAGCTTTCTTT. Translated, it gives CASNTGGGTEAFF.

V and J are TRBV7-2 and TRBJ1-2, with D possibly matching TRBD1 (6 bases). V lost 1 base and J lost 2, with 8 bases in between. The CDR3 covers 14 residues. Germline-derived CDR1 and CDR2 are SGHTA and FQGNSA. The CDR3 coding sequence is TGTGCCAGCAGCTTAGTTGGACAGAACTATGGCTACACCTTC. Translating it yields CASSLVGQNYGYTF.

With respect to this clone: One junction end does not reproduce the germline sequence, and a read error may be involved. V and J are TRBV7-9 and TRBJ2-2, with TRBD2 identical over 7 bases. The CDR3 covers 15 residues. From germline, CDR1 is SEHNR and CDR2 FQNEAQ (reference sequence). The CDR3 region is CASSLSGPRERGAVF. The CDR3 coding sequence is TGTGCCAGCAGCTTATCGGGGCCCCGAGAGCGGGGAGCTGTTTTT.

This chain connects TRBV9 to TRBJ2-7; 10 nucleotides match TRBD2. Germline lookup yields CDR1 SGDLS and CDR2 YYNGEE. The CDR3 has 15 residues. V shed 0 bases and J 5 bases; nucleotides not matched to a gene: 5. CDR3 sequence reads: CASSVEPSGRDEQYF. CDR3 DNA sequence: TGTGCCAGCAGCGTAGAACCTAGCGGGAGAGACGAGCAGTACTTC.

This clone was detected only once. The V and J genes are TRBV6-5 and TRBJ2-1; D is possibly TRBD1 (6 bases). V gave up 0 bases and J gave up 4 bases, with 13 bases separating them. CDR1 is MNHEY, CDR2 SVGAGI, per germline. The CDR3 runs 16 residues. The CDR3 loop reads CASSYSPRRGYNEQFF. DNA of the CDR3: TGTGCCAGCAGTTACTCGCCTAGAAGGGGGTACAATGAGCAGTTCTTC.

The CDR3, as DNA: TGTGCCAGCAGTTTAGTAGCGGGGGACTCAGATACGCAGTATTTT. Its protein is CASSLVAGDSDTQYF. The chain has TRBV28 and TRBJ2-3; 9 positions agree with TRBD2. The CDR3 contains 15 residues. V shed 2 bases, J shed 4 bases, and the junction held 4 bases outside the gene matches. Germline assignment: CDR1 MDHEN and CDR2 SYDVKM.

This rearrangement joins TRBV19 to TRBJ1-5, with 8 bases fitting TRBD1. Germline CDR1 is LNHDA and CDR2 is SQIVND (reference sequence). This CDR3 comprises 17 residues. Trimming took 4 bases from V and 1 from J; bases not matched to a gene: 9. CDR3: CASSTWTGIGSNQPQHF. CDR3 coding DNA: TGTGCCAGTAGTACCTGGACAGGGATAGGCAGCAATCAGCCCCAGCATTTT.